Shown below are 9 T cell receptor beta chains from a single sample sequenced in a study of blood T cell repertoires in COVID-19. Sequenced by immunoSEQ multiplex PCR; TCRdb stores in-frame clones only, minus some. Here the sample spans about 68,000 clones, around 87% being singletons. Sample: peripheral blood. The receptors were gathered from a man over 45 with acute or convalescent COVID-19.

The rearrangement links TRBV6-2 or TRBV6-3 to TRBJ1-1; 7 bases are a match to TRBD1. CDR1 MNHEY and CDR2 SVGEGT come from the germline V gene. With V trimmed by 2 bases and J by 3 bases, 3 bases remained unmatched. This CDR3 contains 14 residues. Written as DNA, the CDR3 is TGTGCCAGCAGTTACAACAGGGGCGACACTGAAGCTTTCTTT. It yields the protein CASSYNRGDTEAFF.

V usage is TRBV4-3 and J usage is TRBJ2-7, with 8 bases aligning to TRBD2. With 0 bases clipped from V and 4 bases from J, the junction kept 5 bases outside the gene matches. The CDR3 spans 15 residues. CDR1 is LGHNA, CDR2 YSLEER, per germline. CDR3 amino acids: CASSQDRGLEYEQYV. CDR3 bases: TGCGCCAGCAGCCAAGATAGGGGACTAGAATACGAGCAGTACGTC.

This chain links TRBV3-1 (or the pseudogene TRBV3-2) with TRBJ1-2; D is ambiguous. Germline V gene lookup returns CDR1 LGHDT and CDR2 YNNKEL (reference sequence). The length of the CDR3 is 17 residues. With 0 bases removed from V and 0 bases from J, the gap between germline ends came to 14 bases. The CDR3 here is CASSQEVTVGPNYGYTF. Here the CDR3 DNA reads TGTGCCAGCAGCCAAGAGGTCACGGTTGGGCCTAACTATGGCTACACCTTC.

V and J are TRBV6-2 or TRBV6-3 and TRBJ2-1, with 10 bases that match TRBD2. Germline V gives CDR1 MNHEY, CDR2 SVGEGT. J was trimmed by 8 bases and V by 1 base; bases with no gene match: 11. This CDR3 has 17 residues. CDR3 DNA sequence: TGTGCCAGCAGTTACTTCCCACTAGCGGGGCCGGTTTATGAGCAGTTCTTC. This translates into CASSYFPLAGPVYEQFF.

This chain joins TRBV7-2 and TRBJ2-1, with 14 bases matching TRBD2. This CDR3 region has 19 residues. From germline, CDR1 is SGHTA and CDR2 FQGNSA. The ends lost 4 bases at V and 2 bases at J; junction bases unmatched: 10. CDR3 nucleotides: TGTGCCAGCAGCTACCCGGGGACTAGCGGGAGTTTCACCTACAATGAGCAGTTCTTC. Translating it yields CASSYPGTSGSFTYNEQFF.

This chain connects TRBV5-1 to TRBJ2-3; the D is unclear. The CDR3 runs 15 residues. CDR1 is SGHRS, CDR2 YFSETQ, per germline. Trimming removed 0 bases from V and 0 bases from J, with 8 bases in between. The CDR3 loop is CASSLVAASTDTQYF. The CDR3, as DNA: TGCGCCAGCAGCTTGGTGGCTGCTAGCACAGATACGCAGTATTTT.

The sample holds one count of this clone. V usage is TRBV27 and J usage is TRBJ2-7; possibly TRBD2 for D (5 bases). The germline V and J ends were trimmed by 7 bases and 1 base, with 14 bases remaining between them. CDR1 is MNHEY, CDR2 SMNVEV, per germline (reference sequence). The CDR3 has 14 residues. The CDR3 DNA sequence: TGTGCCAGCAAACCGGGATTAACTTCCTACGAGCAGTACTTC. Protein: CASKPGLTSYEQYF.

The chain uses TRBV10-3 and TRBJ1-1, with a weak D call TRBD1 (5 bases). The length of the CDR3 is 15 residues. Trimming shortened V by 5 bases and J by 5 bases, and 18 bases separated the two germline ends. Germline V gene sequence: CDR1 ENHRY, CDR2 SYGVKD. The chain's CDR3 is CAISSGQIMGTEAFF. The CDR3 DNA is TGTGCCATCAGTTCAGGGCAGATTATGGGTACTGAAGCTTTCTTT.

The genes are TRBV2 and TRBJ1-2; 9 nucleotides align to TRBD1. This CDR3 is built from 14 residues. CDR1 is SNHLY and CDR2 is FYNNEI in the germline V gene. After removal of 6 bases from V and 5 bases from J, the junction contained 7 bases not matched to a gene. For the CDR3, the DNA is TGTGCCAGCAGAAGGACAGGGGCAGATTATGGCTACACCTTC. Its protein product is CASRRTGADYGYTF.